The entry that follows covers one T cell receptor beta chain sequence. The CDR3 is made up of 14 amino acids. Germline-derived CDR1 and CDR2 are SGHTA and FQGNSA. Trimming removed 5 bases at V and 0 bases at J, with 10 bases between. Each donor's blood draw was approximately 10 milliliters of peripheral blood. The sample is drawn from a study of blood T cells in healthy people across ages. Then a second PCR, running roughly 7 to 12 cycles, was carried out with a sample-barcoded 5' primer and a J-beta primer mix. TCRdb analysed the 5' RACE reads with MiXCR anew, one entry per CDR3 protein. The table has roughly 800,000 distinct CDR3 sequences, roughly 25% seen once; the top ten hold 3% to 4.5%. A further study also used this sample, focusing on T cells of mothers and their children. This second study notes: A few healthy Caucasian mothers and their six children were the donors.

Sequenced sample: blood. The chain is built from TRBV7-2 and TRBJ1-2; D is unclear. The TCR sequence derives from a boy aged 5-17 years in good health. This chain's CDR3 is CASSNGLTNYGYTF. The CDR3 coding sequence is TGTGCCAGCAGCAACGGTTTAACTAACTATGGCTACACCTTC.